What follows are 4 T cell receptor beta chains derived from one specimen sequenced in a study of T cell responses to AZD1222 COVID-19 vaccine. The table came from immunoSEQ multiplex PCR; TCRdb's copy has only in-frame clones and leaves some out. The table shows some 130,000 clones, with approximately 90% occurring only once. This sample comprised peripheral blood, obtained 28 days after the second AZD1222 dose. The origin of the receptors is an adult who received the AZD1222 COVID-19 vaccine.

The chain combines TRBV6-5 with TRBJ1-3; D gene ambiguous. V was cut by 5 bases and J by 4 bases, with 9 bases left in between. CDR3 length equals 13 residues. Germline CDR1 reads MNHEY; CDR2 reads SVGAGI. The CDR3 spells CASSRGLGNTIYF. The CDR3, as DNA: TGTGCCAGCAGTCGTGGTCTAGGAAACACCATATATTTT.

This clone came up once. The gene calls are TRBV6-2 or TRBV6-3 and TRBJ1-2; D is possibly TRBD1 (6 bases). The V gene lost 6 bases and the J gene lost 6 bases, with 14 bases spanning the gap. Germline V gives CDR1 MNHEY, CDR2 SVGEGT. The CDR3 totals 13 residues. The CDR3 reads CASSPDRFDGYTF. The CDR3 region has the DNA TGTGCCAGCAGCCCAGACAGGTTTGATGGCTACACCTTC.

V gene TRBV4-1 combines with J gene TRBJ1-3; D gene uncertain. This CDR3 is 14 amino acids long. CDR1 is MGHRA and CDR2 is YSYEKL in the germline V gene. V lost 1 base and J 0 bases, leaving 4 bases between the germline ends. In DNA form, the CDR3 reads TGCGCCAGCAGCCAAGTAGGCTCTGGAAACACCATATATTTT. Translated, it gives CASSQVGSGNTIYF.

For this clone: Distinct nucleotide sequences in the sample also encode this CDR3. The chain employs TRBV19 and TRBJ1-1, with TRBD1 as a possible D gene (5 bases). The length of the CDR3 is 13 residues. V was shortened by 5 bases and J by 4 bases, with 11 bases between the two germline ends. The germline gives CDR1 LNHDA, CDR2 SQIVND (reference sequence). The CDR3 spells CASSRRDGTEAFF. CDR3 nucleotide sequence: TGTGCCAGTAGTCGCAGGGACGGCACTGAAGCTTTCTTT. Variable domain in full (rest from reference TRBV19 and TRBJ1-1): DGGITQSPKYLFRKEGQNVTLSCEQNLNHDAMYWYRQDPGQGLRLIYYSQIVNDFQKGDIAEGYSVSREKKESFPLTVTSAQKNPTAFYLCASSRRDGTEAFFGQGTRLTVV.